These 20 T cell receptor beta chains share one sample of origin, sequenced in a study of neurological immune-mediated disorders. TCRdb processed the 5' RACE reads anew with MiXCR; each CDR3 protein has one entry. The table lists 20,000 to 30,000 distinct CDR3 sequences, about 6.7% of them singletons. The specimen sequenced was PBMCs. Receptors originate from a woman in her thirties or forties in good health.

There are many counts of this clonotype. The rearrangement joins TRBV27 to TRBJ1-1; D perhaps matches TRBD1 (5 bases). V lost 8 bases and J lost 3, with 13 bases in between. This CDR3 region has 13 residues. The germline gives CDR1 MNHEY, CDR2 SMNVEV (reference sequence). The CDR3 coding sequence is TGTGCCAGCCTAGGGGACGTCGACACTGAAGCTTTCTTT. Translated, it gives CASLGDVDTEAFF.

This clonotype has a count of ten or more. V gene TRBV10-2 combines with J gene TRBJ1-4; no clear D gene. Per germline, CDR1 WSHSY and CDR2 SAAADI. The CDR3 length is 14 residues. V shed 4 bases and J shed 7 bases, with 13 bases lying between them. The CDR3: CASSVKGFREKLFF. The CDR3 nucleotides read TGCGCCAGCAGTGTCAAGGGCTTCCGTGAAAAACTGTTTTTT.

The chain is built from TRBV6-1 and TRBJ1-1; 7 nucleotides align to TRBD1. Germline-derived CDR1 and CDR2 are MNHNS and SASEGT. With 2 bases clipped from V and 4 bases from J, the junction kept 4 bases outside the gene matches. This CDR3 is built from 14 residues. The chain's CDR3 is CASSENRGATEAFF. CDR3 sequence (DNA): TGTGCCAGCAGTGAAAACAGGGGAGCCACTGAAGCTTTCTTT.

As concerns this clonotype: This likely comes from a read error, as the CDR3 has no conserved phenylalanine or tryptophan at its end. This sequence joins TRBV5-1 and TRBJ2-1; 9 bases agree with TRBD2. The CDR3 sequence is 15 residues long. Germline-derived CDR1 and CDR2 are SGHRS and YFSETQ. The junction had 8 bases not matched to a gene; V was cut back by 4 bases and J by 6 bases. Written as DNA, the CDR3 is TGCGCCAGCAGCCCAGGGACTAGCAGTCTCAATGAGCAGTTCTTA. Its protein is CASSPGTSSLNEQFL.

This clonotype was seen at least ten times. This chain links TRBV5-1 with TRBJ1-2; D is possibly TRBD1 (5 bases). The germline CDR1 and CDR2 sequences are SGHRS and YFSETQ. The CDR3 sequence is 14 residues long. The V and J ends lost 4 bases and 2 bases respectively, with 12 bases between them. This chain's CDR3 is CASSPDQGNYGYTF. The DNA of the CDR3 is TGCGCCAGCAGCCCCGACCAGGGAAACTATGGCTACACCTTC.

This clonotype was seen at least ten times. V is TRBV6-1 and J is TRBJ2-7; the D call may be TRBD1 or TRBD2 (7 bases each). V lost 8 bases to trimming and J lost 2 bases, with 16 bases between them. The CDR3 has 14 amino acids. CDR1 MNHNS and CDR2 SASEGT come from the germline V gene. CDR3 in amino acids: CASPKAGQTYEQYF. The CDR3 DNA follows: TGTGCCAGCCCGAAAGCGGGACAGACCTACGAGCAGTACTTC.

Ten or more counts support this clonotype. V and J are TRBV11-2 and TRBJ2-5; 7 positions agree with TRBD1. In germline, CDR1 is SGHAT, CDR2 FQNNGV. The CDR3 length is 17 residues. J lost 3 bases, V lost 5 bases, and 15 bases had no gene match. The CDR3 spells CASSPGHRGSPEETQYF. CDR3 DNA: TGTGCCAGCAGCCCAGGGCACAGGGGATCCCCTGAAGAGACCCAGTACTTC. The variable domain in full, completed from reference TRBV11-2 and TRBJ2-5, reads EAGVAQSPRYKIIEKRQSVAFWCNPISGHATLYWYQQILGQGPKLLIQFQNNGVVDDSQLPKDRFSAERLKGVDSTLKIQPAKLEDSAVYLCASSPGHRGSPEETQYFGPGTRLLVL.

This clonotype showed up many times. The J gene is TRBJ2-7, the V gene TRBV3-1, with D unresolved. Per germline, CDR1 LGHDT and CDR2 YNNKEL (reference sequence). This CDR3 spans 16 amino acids. Trimming removed 1 base from V and 2 bases from J, with 15 bases in between. The CDR3 DNA reads TGTGCCAGCAGCCAAGTTGTCGCAGTACCCGCCTACGAGCAGTACTTC. Its translation is CASSQVVAVPAYEQYF.

The table lists this clonotype with many counts. The CDR3: CASSRRRSSYEQYF. The CDR3 coding sequence is TGTGCCAGCAGCCGACGTCGTAGCTCCTACGAGCAGTACTTC. The gene calls are TRBV6-5 and TRBJ2-7; the D is unclear. The CDR3 spans 14 residues. Trimming left V 6 bases short and J 0 bases short, with 12 bases between. Germline lookup yields CDR1 MNHEY and CDR2 SVGAGI.

This clonotype was counted many times. This chain connects TRBV6-1 to TRBJ2-1; D uncertain. The CDR3 contains 12 residues. Germline V CDR1 and CDR2: MNHNS, SASEGT. V lost 7 bases and J lost 7, with 11 bases in between. The chain's CDR3 is CASMVGRNEQFF. In DNA, the CDR3 is TGTGCCAGCATGGTAGGGCGGAATGAGCAGTTCTTC.

This clonotype has a count of ten or more. The J gene is TRBJ2-2, the V gene TRBV7-2, with D unclear. Germline V gene data show CDR1 as SGHTA and CDR2 as FQGNSA. CDR3 length: 15 amino acids. V was shortened by 1 base and J by 5 bases, with 11 bases between the two germline ends. Written as DNA, the CDR3 is TGTGCCAGCAGCTTAGGTCGGAGTATGACCGGGGAGCTGTTTTTT. As protein: CASSLGRSMTGELFF.

In this sample, this clonotype is medium-sized. This chain joins TRBV6-1 and TRBJ2-3; 12 bases are a match to TRBD2. The CDR3 covers 17 residues. Germline-derived CDR1 and CDR2 are MNHNS and SASEGT. Trimming at V came to 9 bases and at J to 5 bases, leaving 15 bases not matched to a gene. The CDR3 spells CASWTSGMGIRGDTQYF. In DNA, the CDR3 is TGTGCCAGTTGGACTAGCGGGATGGGGATTCGGGGAGATACGCAGTATTTT.

This clonotype was detected ten times or more. V gene TRBV7-9 combines with J gene TRBJ1-6; D unresolved. This CDR3 is built from 14 residues. The germline V gene encodes CDR1 SEHNR and CDR2 FQNEAQ (reference sequence). Trimming removed 1 base at V and 4 bases at J, with 5 bases between. CDR3 in DNA: TGTGCCAGCAGCTTAGAACAGTATAATTCACCCCTCCACTTT. Its protein is CASSLEQYNSPLHF.

This clonotype has at least ten counts. The DNA for the CDR3 is TGTGCCAGCAGCCGCAGCGGCGAGCAGTACTTC. Translation: CASSRSGEQYF. The J gene is TRBJ2-7, the V gene TRBV3-1; possible D gene TRBD2, 5 bases. CDR1 LGHDT and CDR2 YNNKEL come from the germline V gene (reference sequence). The V and J ends lost 4 bases and 6 bases respectively, with 7 bases between them. This CDR3 has 11 amino acids.

In this sample, this clonotype turned up many times. The rearrangement links TRBV25-1 to TRBJ2-4; D tentatively fits TRBD1 or TRBD2 (5 bases each). The length of the CDR3 is 11 residues. V lost 6 bases to trimming and J lost 9 bases, with 9 bases between them. The germline V gene has CDR1 MGHDK and CDR2 SYGVNS. The CDR3 DNA follows: TGTGCCAGCAGCCCTGGGGGCATTCAGTACTTC. This encodes CASSPGGIQYF.

Ten or more counts support this clonotype. V is TRBV29-1 and J is TRBJ2-1; possible D gene TRBD2, 5 bases. CDR1 is SQVTM and CDR2 is ANQGSEA in the germline V gene. The CDR3 has 12 amino acids. Trimming removed 7 bases at V and 8 bases at J, with 15 bases between. CDR3 loop: CSARKAGDEQFF. For the CDR3, the DNA is TGCAGCGCCAGGAAAGCCGGGGATGAGCAGTTCTTC.

This clonotype was observed many times. The rearrangement uses TRBV7-2 and TRBJ1-1; the D is unclear. The germline V and J ends were trimmed by 5 bases and 9 bases, with 16 bases remaining between them. The germline gives CDR1 SGHTA, CDR2 FQGNSA. This CDR3 contains 13 residues. This CDR3 is CASSERLGSQAFF. CDR3 bases: TGTGCCAGCAGCGAAAGACTGGGGAGTCAAGCTTTCTTT.

V is TRBV5-5 and J is TRBJ2-7; D is possibly TRBD1 (6 bases). V lost 4 bases, J lost 2 bases, and 16 bases lay in between. Per germline, CDR1 SGHKS and CDR2 YYEKEE (reference sequence). CDR3 length: 15 amino acids. The CDR3 is CASSHNVGQTYEQYF. DNA for the CDR3: TGTGCCAGCAGCCATAACGTCGGACAGACCTACGAGCAGTACTTC.

This clonotype was recorded many times. The CDR3 nucleotides read TGCAGTGCTAGTGATCCGAGGGACAGGGCCTACAATGAGCAGTTCTTC. This translates into CSASDPRDRAYNEQFF. This chain connects TRBV20-1 to TRBJ2-1, with TRBD1 identical over 9 bases. The CDR3 loop spans 16 amino acids. Germline CDR1 and CDR2: DFQATT and SNEGSKA (reference sequence). V lost 3 bases and J lost 2; bases outside the gene matches: 8.

The sample holds many counts of this clonotype. The CDR3 DNA reads as TGTGCCAGCAGCTTCCGGGTCGGGGACGGAGCTTTCTTT. Translating it yields CASSFRVGDGAFF. V is TRBV7-2 and J is TRBJ1-1, with D tentatively TRBD1 (5 bases). This CDR3 has 13 residues. Between the trimmed V and J ends, which lost 3 bases and 10 bases, there was a span of 15 bases. Germline-derived CDR1 and CDR2 are SGHTA and FQGNSA.